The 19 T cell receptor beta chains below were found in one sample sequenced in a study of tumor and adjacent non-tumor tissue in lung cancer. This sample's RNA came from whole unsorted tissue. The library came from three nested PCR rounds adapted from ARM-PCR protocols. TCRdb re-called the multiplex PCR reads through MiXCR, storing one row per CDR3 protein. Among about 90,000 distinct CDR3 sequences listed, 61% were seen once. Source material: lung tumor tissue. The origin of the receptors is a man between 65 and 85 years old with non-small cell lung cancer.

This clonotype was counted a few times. CDR3 bases: TGTGCCAGCACCATGGACACGAACACCGGGGAGCTGTTTTTT. This gives the protein CASTMDTNTGELFF. The J gene is TRBJ2-2, the V gene TRBV7-3; D might be TRBD1 (5 bases). The V gene lost 7 bases and the J gene lost 0 bases, with 9 bases spanning the gap. This CDR3 region has 14 residues. CDR1 is SGHTA, CDR2 FQGTGA, per germline.

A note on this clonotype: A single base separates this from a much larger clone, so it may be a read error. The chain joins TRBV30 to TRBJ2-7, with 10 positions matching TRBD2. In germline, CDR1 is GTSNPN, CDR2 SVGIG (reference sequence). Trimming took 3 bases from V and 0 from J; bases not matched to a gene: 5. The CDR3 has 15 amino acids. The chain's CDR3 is CAWRGASGSSYEQYF. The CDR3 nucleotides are TGTGCCTGGAGAGGGGCTAGCGGGAGCTCCTACGAGCAGTACTTC.

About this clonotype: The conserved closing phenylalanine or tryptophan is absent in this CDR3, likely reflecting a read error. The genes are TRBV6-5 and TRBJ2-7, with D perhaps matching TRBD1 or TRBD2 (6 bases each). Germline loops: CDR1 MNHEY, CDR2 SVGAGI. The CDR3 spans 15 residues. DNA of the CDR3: TGTGCCAACAGTTATAAGGGGGGCTGGAGCCACGAGCAGTACCTC. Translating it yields CANSYKGGWSHEQYL.

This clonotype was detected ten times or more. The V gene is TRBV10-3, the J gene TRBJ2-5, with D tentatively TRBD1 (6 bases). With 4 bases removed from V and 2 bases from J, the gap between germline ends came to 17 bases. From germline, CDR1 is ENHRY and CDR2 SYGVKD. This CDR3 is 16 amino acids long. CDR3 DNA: TGTGCCATCAGTGGATTCAGGGGCTTAGGTCAAGAGACCCAGTACTTC. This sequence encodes CAISGFRGLGQETQYF.

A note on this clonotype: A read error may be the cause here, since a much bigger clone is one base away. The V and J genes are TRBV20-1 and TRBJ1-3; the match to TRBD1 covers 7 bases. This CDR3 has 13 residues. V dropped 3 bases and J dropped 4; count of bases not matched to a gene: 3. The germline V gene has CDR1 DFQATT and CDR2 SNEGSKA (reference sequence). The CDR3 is CSASKGAGNTIYF. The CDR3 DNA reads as TGCAGTGCTAGTAAGGGGGCAGGAAACACCATATATTTT.

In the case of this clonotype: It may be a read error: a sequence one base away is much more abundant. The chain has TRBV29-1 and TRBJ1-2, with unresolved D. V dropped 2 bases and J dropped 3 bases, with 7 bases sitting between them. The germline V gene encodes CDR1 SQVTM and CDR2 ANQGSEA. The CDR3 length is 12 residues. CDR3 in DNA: TGCAGCGTTGAAAACTGGGACTATGGCTACACCTTC. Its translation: CSVENWDYGYTF.

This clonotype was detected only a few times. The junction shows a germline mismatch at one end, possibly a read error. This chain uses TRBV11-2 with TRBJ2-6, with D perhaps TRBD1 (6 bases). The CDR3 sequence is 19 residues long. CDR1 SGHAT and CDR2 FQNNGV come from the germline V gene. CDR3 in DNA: TGCGCCGGCAGCTCCCCGATGGGAAGAGGGGGCTCTGGGGCCAACGTCCTGACTTTC. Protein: CAGSSPMGRGGSGANVLTF.

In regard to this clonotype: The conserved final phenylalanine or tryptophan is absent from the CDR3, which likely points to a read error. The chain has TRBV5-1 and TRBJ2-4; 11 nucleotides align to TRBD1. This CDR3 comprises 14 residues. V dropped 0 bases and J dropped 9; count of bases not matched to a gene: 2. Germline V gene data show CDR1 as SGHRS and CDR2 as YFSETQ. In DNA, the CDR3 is TGCGCCAGCAGCTTGGGGGACAGGGGGGGCATTCAGTACATC. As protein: CASSLGDRGGIQYI.

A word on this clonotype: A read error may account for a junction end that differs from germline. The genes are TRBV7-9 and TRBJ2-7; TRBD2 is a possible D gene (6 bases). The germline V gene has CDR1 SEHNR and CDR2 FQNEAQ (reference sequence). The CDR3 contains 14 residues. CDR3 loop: CTSSRDSVVGEQCF. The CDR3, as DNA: TGTACCAGCAGCAGGGACTCGGTTGTTGGAGAGCAGTGCTTC.

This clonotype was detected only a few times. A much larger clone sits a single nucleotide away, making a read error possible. The CDR3 spells CTSSSPSSGSGNEQFF. Written as DNA, the CDR3 is TGTACCAGCAGTTCGCCTTCTAGCGGGAGCGGCAATGAGCAGTTCTTC. The rearrangement joins TRBV6-5 to TRBJ2-1; 10 bases agree with TRBD2. Per germline, CDR1 MNHEY and CDR2 SVGAGI. The CDR3 contains 16 residues.

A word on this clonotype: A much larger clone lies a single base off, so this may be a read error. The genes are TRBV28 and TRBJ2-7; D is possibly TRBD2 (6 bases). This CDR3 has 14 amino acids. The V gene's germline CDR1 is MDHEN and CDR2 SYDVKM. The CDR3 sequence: CVSRPGAGSHEQYF. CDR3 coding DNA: TGTGTCAGCAGGCCCGGTGCGGGGTCCCACGAGCAGTACTTC.

CDR3 in amino acids: CTSSPLGPRGELFF. As DNA, the CDR3 is TGTACTAGCAGTCCACTGGGACCACGCGGGGAGCTGTTTTTT. This rearrangement joins TRBV11-2 to TRBJ2-2, with D tentatively TRBD2 (6 bases). Germline V gene data show CDR1 as SGHAT and CDR2 as FQNNGV. CDR3 length equals 14 residues. Complete variable domain (other parts from reference TRBV11-2 and TRBJ2-2): EAGVAQSPRYKIIEKRQSVAFWCNPISGHATLYWYQQILGQGPKLLIQFQNNGVVDDSQLPKDRFSAERLKGVDSTLKIQPAKLEDSAVYLCTSSPLGPRGELFFGEGSRLTVL.

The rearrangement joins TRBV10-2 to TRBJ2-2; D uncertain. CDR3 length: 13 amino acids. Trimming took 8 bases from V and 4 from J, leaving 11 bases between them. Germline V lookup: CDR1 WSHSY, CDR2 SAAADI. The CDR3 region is CASGVTTTGELFF. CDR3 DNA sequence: TGCGCCAGCGGTGTAACTACCACCGGGGAGCTGTTTTTT.

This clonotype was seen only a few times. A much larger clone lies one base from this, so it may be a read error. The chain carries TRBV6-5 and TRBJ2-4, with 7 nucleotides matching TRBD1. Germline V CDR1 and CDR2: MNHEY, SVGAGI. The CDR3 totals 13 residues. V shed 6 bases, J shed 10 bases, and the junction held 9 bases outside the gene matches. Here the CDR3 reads CASRDRIVGIQYF. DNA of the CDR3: TGTGCCAGCAGGGACAGGATTGTTGGTATTCAGTACTTC.

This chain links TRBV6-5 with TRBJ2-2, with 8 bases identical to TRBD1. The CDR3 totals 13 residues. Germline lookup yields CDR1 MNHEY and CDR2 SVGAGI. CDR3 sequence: CGSRQGAAGELFF. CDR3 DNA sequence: TGTGGCAGTAGGCAGGGGGCCGCCGGGGAGCTGTTTTTT.

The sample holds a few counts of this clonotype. CDR3 in amino acids: CSARVETQYF. CDR3 bases: TGCAGTGCTAGAGTGGAGACCCAGTACTTC. The V call is TRBV20-1, the J call TRBJ2-5; no clear D. Germline V CDR1 and CDR2: DFQATT, SNEGSKA (reference sequence). V lost 1 base and J 5 bases, leaving 2 bases between the germline ends. The CDR3 runs to 10 residues.

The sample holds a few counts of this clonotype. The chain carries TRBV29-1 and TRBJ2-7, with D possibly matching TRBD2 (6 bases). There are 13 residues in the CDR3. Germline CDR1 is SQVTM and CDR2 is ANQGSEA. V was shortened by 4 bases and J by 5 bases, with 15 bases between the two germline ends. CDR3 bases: TGCAGCGTTGCAGTCGGGGGTATCAACGAGCAGTACTTC. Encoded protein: CSVAVGGINEQYF.

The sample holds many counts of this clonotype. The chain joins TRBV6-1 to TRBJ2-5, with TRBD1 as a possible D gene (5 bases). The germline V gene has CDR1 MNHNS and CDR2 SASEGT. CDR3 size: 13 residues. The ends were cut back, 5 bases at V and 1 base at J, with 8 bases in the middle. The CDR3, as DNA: TGTGCCAGCAGTAGACAGTTCCAAGAGACCCAGTACTTC. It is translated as CASSRQFQETQYF.

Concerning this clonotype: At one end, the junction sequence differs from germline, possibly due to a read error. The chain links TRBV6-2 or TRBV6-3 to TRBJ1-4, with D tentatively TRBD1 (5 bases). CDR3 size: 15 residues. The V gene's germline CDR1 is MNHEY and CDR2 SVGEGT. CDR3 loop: CDSSYRQTPNEKLFF. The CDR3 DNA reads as TGTGACAGCAGTTACCGACAGACTCCTAATGAAAAACTGTTTTTT.